A selection of T cell receptor beta chains follows, all from one sample in a study of Graves' ophthalmopathy and Graves' hyperthyroidism. MiXCR, applied by TCRdb to the multiplex PCR reads, yields one record per CDR3 protein. Of over a million distinct CDR3 sequences listed, about 35% are singletons. The sample taken for sequencing was peripheral blood or thyroid tissue (not recorded which). These receptors were taken from an adult man with Graves' hyperthyroidism. Both conserved end residues are part of each CDR3. The D gene is left open where the match is weak. Clone size is stated in some rows and not others, as once, few, many or a class when expanded.

v_gene	d_gene	len	abundance	j_gene	CDR3aa	CDR3nt
TRBV7-8	TRBD1	14	.	TRBJ1-4	CASSLGQHDEKLFF	TGTGCCAGCAGCCTGGGACAGCACGATGAAAAACTGTTTTTT
TRBV29-1	.	13	.	TRBJ1-1	CSDYGMGASLAFF	TGCAGCGATTACGGTATGGGGGCGAGTCTAGCTTTCTTT
TRBV6-5	.	16	.	TRBJ1-1	CASSYSQSGARTEAFF	TGTGCCAGCAGTTACTCTCAATCGGGGGCGCGGACTGAAGCTTTCTTT
TRBV6-6	.	14	.	TRBJ1-1	CASSSGIMNTEAFF	TGTGCCAGCAGCTCAGGGATTATGAACACTGAAGCTTTCTTT
TRBV5-1	TRBD1	16	.	TRBJ1-2	CASSLGDRVGEDGYTF	TGCGCCAGCAGCTTGGGGGACAGGGTAGGTGAAGACGGCTACACCTTC
TRBV6-5	.	15	few	TRBJ2-5	CASSYSKALGETQYF	TGTGCCAGCAGTTACTCTAAGGCCCTGGGAGAGACCCAGTACTTC
TRBV10-3	.	14	.	TRBJ2-3	CASSFLDRTDTQYF	TGTGCCAGCAGTTTCCTGGACCGCACAGATACGCAGTATTTT
TRBV7-9	.	14	.	TRBJ2-2	CAPRRTTNTGELFF	TGTGCCCCGCGCAGGACGACGAACACCGGGGAGCTGTTTTTT
TRBV7-2	TRBD1	15	many	TRBJ1-1	CASRGWTGGDTEAFF	TGTGCCAGCAGAGGTTGGACAGGGGGCGATACTGAAGCTTTCTTT
TRBV2	.	13	once	TRBJ1-5	CASRERLNQPQHF	TGTGCCAGCAGAGAGAGATTAAATCAGCCCCAGCATTTT